The rows below give T cell receptor beta chains drawn from one sample of a study of T cells after yellow fever vaccination. Via MiXCR, TCRdb re-called the 5' RACE reads, giving one row per CDR3 protein. The table includes 150,000 to 200,000 distinct CDR3 sequences, 11% detected once. The sample consisted of CD8+ T cells sorted from PBMCs, taken 15 days after the yellow fever booster vaccination. These receptors came from a man between 18 and 29 years old who received the YFV17D yellow fever vaccine. Both conserved end residues are part of each CDR3. Fields, in order: clone size, V gene, J gene, D gene, CDR3 protein, CDR3 DNA. A D gene is named only where the DNA matches it firmly. Not all rows give a size; the values are once, few, many and, for expanded clones, a class.

.,TRBV4-1,TRBJ1-1,.,CASSQDRGRDLGAFF,TGCGCCAGCAGCCAAGACAGGGGCCGGGACTTGGGGGCTTTCTTT
.,TRBV27,TRBJ2-4,TRBD2,CASSPDTGGDIQYF,TGTGCCAGCAGTCCCGATACGGGGGGGGACATTCAGTACTTC
.,TRBV6-6,TRBJ1-2,.,CASSARAGPYGYTF,TGTGCCAGCTCAGCCCGAGCAGGACCATATGGCTACACCTTC
few,TRBV30,TRBJ1-2,.,CAWNFGRRGIHGYTF,TGTGCCTGGAACTTCGGACGCCGTGGAATTCATGGCTACACCTTC
.,TRBV7-9,TRBJ1-5,.,CASSLAGGPYSNQPQHF,TGTGCCAGCAGCTTAGCGGGAGGGCCTTATAGCAATCAGCCCCAGCATTTT
.,TRBV5-1,TRBJ2-6,.,CASRLKGGTSGANVLTF,TGCGCCAGCAGACTAAAAGGGGGGACCTCTGGGGCCAACGTCCTGACTTTC
.,TRBV6-6,TRBJ1-2,.,CASSLQGANYGYTF,TGTGCCAGCAGTTTACAGGGAGCTAACTATGGCTACACCTTC
.,TRBV15,TRBJ1-3,.,CATSRQRSFGNTIYF,TGTGCCACCAGCAGACAGCGGAGTTTTGGAAACACCATATATTTT
few,TRBV18,TRBJ1-6,.,CASSPRGRDTGSYNSPLHF,TGTGCCAGCTCACCAAGAGGAAGGGACACCGGCTCCTATAATTCACCCCTCCACTTT
.,TRBV29-1,TRBJ1-1,.,CSVVGPRGGIEAFF,TGCAGCGTTGTCGGCCCGCGAGGAGGGATTGAAGCTTTCTTT
.,TRBV6-6,TRBJ1-4,.,CASSYIRGGSVTNEKLFF,TGTGCCAGCAGTTACATTCGTGGGGGCTCGGTTACTAATGAAAAACTGTTTTTT
few,TRBV19,TRBJ1-1,TRBD1,CASSTATGRTEAFF,TGTGCCAGTAGTACCGCGACAGGGCGAACTGAAGCTTTCTTT
many,TRBV4-1,TRBJ1-2,.,CASSQDQGTPGYGYTF,TGCGCCAGCAGCCAAGATCAGGGGACACCTGGCTATGGCTACACCTTC
.,TRBV6-2/TRBV6-3,TRBJ1-5,.,CASTRFINQPQHF,TGTGCCAGCACCCGGTTTATCAATCAGCCCCAGCATTTT
.,TRBV7-9,TRBJ2-1,.,CASSSNRDAYNEQFF,TGTGCCAGCAGCTCTAACCGGGACGCCTACAATGAGCAGTTCTTC
.,TRBV27,TRBJ1-5,.,CASSQPGSNQPQHF,TGTGCCAGCTCCCAGCCGGGGTCCAATCAGCCCCAGCATTTT
.,TRBV7-9,TRBJ1-1,TRBD1,CASSLTGRLSTEAFF,TGTGCCAGCAGCTTGACAGGGCGTCTGAGTACTGAAGCTTTCTTT
few,TRBV12-3/TRBV12-4,TRBJ1-1,.,CASSFPGLNTEAFF,TGTGCCAGCAGTTTTCCCGGCTTGAACACTGAAGCTTTCTTT
.,TRBV20-1,TRBJ2-5,.,CSASTGAETQYF,TGCAGTGCTAGCACGGGCGCAGAGACCCAGTACTTC
few,TRBV19,TRBJ2-3,.,CASSPVHWDTQYF,TGTGCCAGTAGCCCAGTCCACTGGGATACGCAGTATTTT
few,TRBV6-1,TRBJ1-2,.,CASRPTGNRRANYGYTF,TGTGCCAGCAGACCTACAGGGAACCGCAGAGCAAACTATGGCTACACCTTC
few,TRBV4-3,TRBJ2-4,TRBD2,CASSQERNAGGAKNIQYF,TGCGCCAGCAGCCAAGAGAGGAATGCGGGGGGAGCCAAAAACATTCAGTACTTC
.,TRBV7-9,TRBJ2-3,TRBD1,CASSFGPDRERGDTQYF,TGTGCCAGCAGCTTTGGCCCGGACAGGGAACGTGGAGATACGCAGTATTTT
.,TRBV6-2/TRBV6-3,TRBJ2-7,.,CASCSGAEQYF,TGTGCCAGCTGTTCTGGGGCCGAGCAGTACTTC
.,TRBV5-5,TRBJ2-1,.,CASSLSIRGRGYNEQFF,TGTGCCAGCAGCTTGTCAATCAGGGGCCGGGGCTACAATGAGCAGTTCTTC
.,TRBV20-1,TRBJ2-1,.,CSAGENNEQFF,TGCAGTGCGGGGGAAAACAATGAGCAGTTCTTC
few,TRBV7-2,TRBJ2-3,.,CASTATHTDTQYF,TGTGCCAGCACCGCCACACACACAGATACGCAGTATTTT
.,TRBV7-9,TRBJ2-1,TRBD2,CASSSRRSGGLNEQFF,TGTGCCAGCAGCTCCCGGCGTAGCGGGGGGTTGAATGAGCAGTTCTTC
few,TRBV24-1,TRBJ1-2,.,CATSVAGTGYTF,TGTGCCACCAGTGTCGCGGGAACCGGCTACACCTTC
few,TRBV12-3/TRBV12-4,TRBJ2-1,.,CASSPSGTASYNEQFF,TGTGCCAGCAGTCCATCCGGGACTGCTTCCTACAATGAGCAGTTCTTC
few,TRBV29-1,TRBJ2-1,TRBD1,CSVEATLNRGRYNEQFF,TGCAGCGTTGAAGCAACCTTAAACAGGGGGAGGTACAATGAGCAGTTCTTC
few,TRBV4-1,TRBJ1-4,TRBD1,CASSLTVRDRVRKLFF,TGCGCCAGCAGCCTAACTGTCCGGGACAGGGTTAGAAAACTGTTTTTT
.,TRBV10-1,TRBJ1-6,TRBD1,CARGTANNSPLHF,TGCGCCAGAGGGACAGCGAATAATTCACCCCTCCACTTT
few,TRBV9,TRBJ2-3,TRBD2,CASSEVAGATDTQYF,TGTGCCAGCAGCGAAGTAGCGGGGGCCACAGATACGCAGTATTTT
.,TRBV6-5,TRBJ1-1,TRBD1,CASSYSGTGVGTEAFF,TGTGCCAGCAGTTACTCTGGGACAGGGGTGGGCACTGAAGCTTTCTTT
few,TRBV7-9,TRBJ1-1,.,CASSLALGVNTEAFF,TGTGCCAGCAGCTTAGCGCTCGGGGTGAACACTGAAGCTTTCTTT
.,TRBV4-1,TRBJ2-7,TRBD1,CASSRRTGESYEQYF,TGCGCCAGCAGCCGCCGGACAGGGGAATCCTACGAGCAGTACTTC
few,TRBV3-1,TRBJ1-5,.,CASSYDTRGQPQHF,TGTGCCAGCAGCTATGACACAAGGGGTCAGCCCCAGCATTTT
few,TRBV15,TRBJ1-4,.,CATSSAGFNEKLFF,TGTGCCACCAGCTCAGCGGGATTCAATGAAAAACTGTTTTTT
few,TRBV7-9,TRBJ2-3,.,CASSSNLGATGHTQYF,TGTGCCAGCAGCTCCAATCTGGGGGCGACTGGCCATACGCAGTATTTT
.,TRBV29-1,TRBJ2-2,TRBD2,CSVKLAGINTGELFF,TGCAGCGTTAAGCTAGCGGGGATAAACACCGGGGAGCTGTTTTTT
.,TRBV5-1,TRBJ2-6,.,CASSLKWNTMGPGANVLTF,TGCGCCAGCAGCTTGAAGTGGAACACTATGGGGCCTGGGGCCAACGTCCTGACTTTC